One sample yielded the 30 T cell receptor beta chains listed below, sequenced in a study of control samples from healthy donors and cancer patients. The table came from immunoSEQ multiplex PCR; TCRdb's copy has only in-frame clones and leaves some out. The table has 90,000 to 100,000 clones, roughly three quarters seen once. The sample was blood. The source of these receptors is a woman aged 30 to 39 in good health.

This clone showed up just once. The CDR3 is CASSSPSIRLAGTGELFF. The CDR3 DNA is TGTGCCAGCAGCTCCCCCAGCATCCGACTAGCGGGCACCGGGGAGCTGTTTTTT. This chain uses TRBV6-2 or TRBV6-3 with TRBJ2-2, with TRBD2 matching over 10 bases. Looked up from germline, CDR1 is MNHEY and CDR2 is SVGEGT. V dropped 6 bases and J dropped 4; count of bases not matched to a gene: 14. The CDR3 sequence is 18 residues long.

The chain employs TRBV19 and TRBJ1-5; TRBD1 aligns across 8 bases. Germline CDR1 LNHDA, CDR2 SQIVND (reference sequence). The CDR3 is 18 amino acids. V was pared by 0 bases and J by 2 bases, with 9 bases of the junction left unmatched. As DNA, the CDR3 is TGTGCCAGTAGTATAGATCCCCTGAAGACAGGGGGCAATCAGCCCCAGCATTTT. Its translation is CASSIDPLKTGGNQPQHF.

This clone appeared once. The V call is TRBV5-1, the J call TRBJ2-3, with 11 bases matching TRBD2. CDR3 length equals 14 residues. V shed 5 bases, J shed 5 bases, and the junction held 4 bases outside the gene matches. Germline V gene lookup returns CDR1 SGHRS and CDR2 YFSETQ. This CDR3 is CASRSSGGVDTQYF. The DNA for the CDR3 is TGCGCCAGCAGAAGTAGCGGGGGGGTAGATACGCAGTATTTT.

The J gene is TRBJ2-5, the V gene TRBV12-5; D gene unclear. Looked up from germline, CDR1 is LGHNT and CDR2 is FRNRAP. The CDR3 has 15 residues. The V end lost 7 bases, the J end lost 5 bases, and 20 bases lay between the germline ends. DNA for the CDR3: TGTGCTAGTGCCCTGATACTGGGCCCCCTTGAGACCCAGTACTTC. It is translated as CASALILGPLETQYF.

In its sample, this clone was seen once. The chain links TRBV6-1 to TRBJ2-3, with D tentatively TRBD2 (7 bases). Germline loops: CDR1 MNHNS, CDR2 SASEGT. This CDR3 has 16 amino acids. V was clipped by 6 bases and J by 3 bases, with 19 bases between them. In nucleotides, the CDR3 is TGTGCCAGCAGCGAAACGGGGGGCCGGAGGACAGATACGCAGTATTTT. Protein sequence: CASSETGGRRTDTQYF.

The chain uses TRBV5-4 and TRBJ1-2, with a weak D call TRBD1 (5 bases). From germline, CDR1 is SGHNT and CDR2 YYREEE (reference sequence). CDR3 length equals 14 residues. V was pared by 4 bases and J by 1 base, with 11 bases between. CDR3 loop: CASSRVDSNYGYTF. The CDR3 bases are TGTGCCAGCAGCAGAGTAGACAGTAACTATGGCTACACCTTC.

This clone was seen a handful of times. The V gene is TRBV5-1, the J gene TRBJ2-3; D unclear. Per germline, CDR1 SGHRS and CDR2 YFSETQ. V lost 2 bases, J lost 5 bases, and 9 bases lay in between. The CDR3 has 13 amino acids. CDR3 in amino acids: CASSFAEKDTQYF. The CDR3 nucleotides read TGCGCCAGCAGCTTTGCCGAAAAAGATACGCAGTATTTT.

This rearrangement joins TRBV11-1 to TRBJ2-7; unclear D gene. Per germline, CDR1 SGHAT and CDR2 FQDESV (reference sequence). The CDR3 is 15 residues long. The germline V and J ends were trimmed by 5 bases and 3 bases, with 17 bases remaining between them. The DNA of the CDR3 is TGTGCCAGCAGCAACTCCTGGGATCCCTTCTACGAGCAGTACTTC. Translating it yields CASSNSWDPFYEQYF.

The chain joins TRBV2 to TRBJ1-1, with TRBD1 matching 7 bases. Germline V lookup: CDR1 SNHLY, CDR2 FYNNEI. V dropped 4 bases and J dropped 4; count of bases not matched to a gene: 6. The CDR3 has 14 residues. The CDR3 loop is CASSGGQAATEAFF. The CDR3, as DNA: TGTGCCAGCAGTGGCGGACAGGCGGCCACTGAAGCTTTCTTT.

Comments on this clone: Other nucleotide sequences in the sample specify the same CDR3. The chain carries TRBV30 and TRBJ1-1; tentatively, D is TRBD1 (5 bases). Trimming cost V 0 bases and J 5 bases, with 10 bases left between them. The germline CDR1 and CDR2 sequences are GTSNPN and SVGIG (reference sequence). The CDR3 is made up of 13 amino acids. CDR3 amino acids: CAWSVGGGTEAFF. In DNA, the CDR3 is TGTGCCTGGAGTGTCGGGGGAGGGACTGAAGCTTTCTTT.

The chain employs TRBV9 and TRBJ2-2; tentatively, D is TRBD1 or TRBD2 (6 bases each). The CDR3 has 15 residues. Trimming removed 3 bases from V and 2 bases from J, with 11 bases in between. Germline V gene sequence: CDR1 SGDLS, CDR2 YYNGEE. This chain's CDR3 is CASSGAGHNTGELFF. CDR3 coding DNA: TGTGCCAGCAGCGGCGCGGGACATAACACCGGGGAGCTGTTTTTT.

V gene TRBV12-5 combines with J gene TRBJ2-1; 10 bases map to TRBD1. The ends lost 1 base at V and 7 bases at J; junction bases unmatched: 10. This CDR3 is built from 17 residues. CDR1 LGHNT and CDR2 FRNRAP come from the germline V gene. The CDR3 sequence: CASGLGPGQGFENEQFF. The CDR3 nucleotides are TGTGCTAGTGGTTTGGGACCGGGACAGGGGTTTGAGAATGAGCAGTTCTTC.

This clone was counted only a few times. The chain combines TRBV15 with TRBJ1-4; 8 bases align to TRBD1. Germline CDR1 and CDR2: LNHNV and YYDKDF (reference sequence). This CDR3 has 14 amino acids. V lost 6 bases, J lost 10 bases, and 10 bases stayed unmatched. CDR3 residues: CATSGQGPLGKLFF. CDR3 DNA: TGTGCCACCAGTGGACAGGGCCCCCTAGGAAAACTGTTTTTT. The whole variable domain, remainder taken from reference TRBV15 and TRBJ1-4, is DAMVIQNPRYQVTQFGKPVTLSCSQTLNHNVMYWYQQKSSQAPKLLFHYYDKDFNNEADTPDNFQSRRPNTSFCFLDIRSPGLGDTAMYLCATSGQGPLGKLFFGSGTQLSVL.

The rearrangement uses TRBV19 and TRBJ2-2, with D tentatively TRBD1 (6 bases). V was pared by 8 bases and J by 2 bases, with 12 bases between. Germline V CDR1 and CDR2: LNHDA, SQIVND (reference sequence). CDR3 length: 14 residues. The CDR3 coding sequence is TGTGCCAGTGTGGCAGGGGACAACACCGGGGAGCTGTTTTTT. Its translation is CASVAGDNTGELFF.

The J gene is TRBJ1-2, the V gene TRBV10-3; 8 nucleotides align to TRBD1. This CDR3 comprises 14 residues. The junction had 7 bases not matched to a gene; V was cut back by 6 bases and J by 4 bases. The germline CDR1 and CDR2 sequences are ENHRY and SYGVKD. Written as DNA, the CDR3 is TGTGCCATCAGCCCACAGGGGGATCTCTATGGCTACACCTTC. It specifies CAISPQGDLYGYTF.

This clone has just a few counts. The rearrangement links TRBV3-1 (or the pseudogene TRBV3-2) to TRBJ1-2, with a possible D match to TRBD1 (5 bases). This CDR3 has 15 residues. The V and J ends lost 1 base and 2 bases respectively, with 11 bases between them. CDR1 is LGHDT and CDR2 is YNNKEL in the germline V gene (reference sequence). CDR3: CASSQAGATNYGYTF. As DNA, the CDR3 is TGTGCCAGCAGCCAAGCTGGGGCAACAAACTATGGCTACACCTTC.

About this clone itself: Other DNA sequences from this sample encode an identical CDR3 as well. CDR3 in amino acids: CATSRATGSTDTQYF. CDR3 DNA: TGTGCCACCAGCAGAGCCACAGGAAGCACAGATACGCAGTATTTT. This chain links TRBV15 with TRBJ2-3, with D tentatively TRBD1 (5 bases). Germline values: CDR1 LNHNV, CDR2 YYDKDF (reference sequence). The CDR3 extends over 15 amino acids. V was trimmed by 1 base and J by 0 bases, leaving 8 bases between them.

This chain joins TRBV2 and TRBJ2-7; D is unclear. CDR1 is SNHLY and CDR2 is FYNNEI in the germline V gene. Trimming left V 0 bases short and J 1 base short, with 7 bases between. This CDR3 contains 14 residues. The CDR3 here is CASSEALGSYEQYF. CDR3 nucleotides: TGTGCCAGCAGTGAAGCGCTGGGGTCCTACGAGCAGTACTTC.

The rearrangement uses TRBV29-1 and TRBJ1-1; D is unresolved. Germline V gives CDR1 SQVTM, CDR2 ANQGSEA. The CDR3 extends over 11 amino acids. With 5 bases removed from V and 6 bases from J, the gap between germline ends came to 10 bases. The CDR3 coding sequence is TGCAGCGTTCCCGTGGGCCCTGAAGCTTTCTTT. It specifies CSVPVGPEAFF.

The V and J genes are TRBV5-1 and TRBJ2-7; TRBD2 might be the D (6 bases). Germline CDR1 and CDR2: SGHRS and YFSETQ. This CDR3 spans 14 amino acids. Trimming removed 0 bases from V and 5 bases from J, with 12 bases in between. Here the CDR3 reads CASSLARGNNEQYF. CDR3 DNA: TGCGCCAGCAGCTTGGCCCGGGGGAACAACGAGCAGTACTTC.

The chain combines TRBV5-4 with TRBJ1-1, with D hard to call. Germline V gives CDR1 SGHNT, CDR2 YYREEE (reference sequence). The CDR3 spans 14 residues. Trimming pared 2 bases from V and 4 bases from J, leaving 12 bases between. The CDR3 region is CASSFFNGVTEAFF. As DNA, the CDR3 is TGTGCCAGCAGCTTTTTTAACGGGGTCACTGAAGCTTTCTTT. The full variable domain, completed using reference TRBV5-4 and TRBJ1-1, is ETGVTQSPTHLIKTRGQQVTLRCSSQSGHNTVSWYQQALGQGPQFIFQYYREEENGRGNFPPRFSGLQFPNYSSELNVNALELDDSALYLCASSFFNGVTEAFFGQGTRLTVV.

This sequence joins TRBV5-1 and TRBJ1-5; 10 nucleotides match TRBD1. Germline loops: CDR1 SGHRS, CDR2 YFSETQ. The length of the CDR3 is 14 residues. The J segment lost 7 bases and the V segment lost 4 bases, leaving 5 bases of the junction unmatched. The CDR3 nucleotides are TGCGCCAGCAGCGCGGGACAGGGGACCCAGCCCCAGCATTTT. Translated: CASSAGQGTQPQHF.

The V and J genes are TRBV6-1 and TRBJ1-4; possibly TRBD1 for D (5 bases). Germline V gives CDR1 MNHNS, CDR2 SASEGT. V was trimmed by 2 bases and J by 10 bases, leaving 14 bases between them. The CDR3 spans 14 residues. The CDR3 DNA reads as TGTGCCAGCAGTGAACCGGGCAGGGCGGGAAAACTGTTTTTT. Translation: CASSEPGRAGKLFF.

The CDR3 reads CASSQGDRGYEQYF. CDR3 nucleotide sequence: TGTGCCAGCAGCCAAGGGGACAGGGGGTACGAGCAGTACTTC. This chain uses TRBV3-1 (or the pseudogene TRBV3-2) with TRBJ2-7; 11 bases match TRBD1. V was pared by 1 base and J by 4 bases, with 0 bases of the junction left unmatched. In germline, CDR1 is LGHDT, CDR2 YNNKEL (reference sequence). This CDR3 region has 14 residues.

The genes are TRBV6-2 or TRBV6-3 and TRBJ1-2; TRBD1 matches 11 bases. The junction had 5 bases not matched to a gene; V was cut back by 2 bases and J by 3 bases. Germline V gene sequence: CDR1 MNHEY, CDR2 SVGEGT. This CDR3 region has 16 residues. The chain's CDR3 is CASSYGGQGGYYGYTF. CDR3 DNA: TGTGCCAGCAGTTACGGGGGACAGGGGGGATACTATGGCTACACCTTC.

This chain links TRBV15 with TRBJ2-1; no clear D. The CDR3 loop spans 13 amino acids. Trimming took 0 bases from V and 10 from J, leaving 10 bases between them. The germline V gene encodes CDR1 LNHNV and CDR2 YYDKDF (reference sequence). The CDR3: CATSRDWPTEQFF. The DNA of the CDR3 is TGTGCCACCAGCAGAGATTGGCCTACAGAGCAGTTCTTC.

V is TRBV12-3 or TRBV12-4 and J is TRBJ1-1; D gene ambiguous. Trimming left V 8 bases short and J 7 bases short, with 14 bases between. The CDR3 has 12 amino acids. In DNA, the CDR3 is TGTGCCAGCGATTGGGCGTCCGTTGAAGCTTTCTTT. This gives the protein CASDWASVEAFF.

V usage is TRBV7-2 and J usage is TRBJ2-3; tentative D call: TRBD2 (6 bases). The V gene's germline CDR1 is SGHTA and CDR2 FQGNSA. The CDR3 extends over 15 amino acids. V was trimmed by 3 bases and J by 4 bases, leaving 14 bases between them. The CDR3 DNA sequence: TGTGCCAGCAGCTTTAAGGCCGGGGAGGCAGATACGCAGTATTTT. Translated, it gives CASSFKAGEADTQYF.

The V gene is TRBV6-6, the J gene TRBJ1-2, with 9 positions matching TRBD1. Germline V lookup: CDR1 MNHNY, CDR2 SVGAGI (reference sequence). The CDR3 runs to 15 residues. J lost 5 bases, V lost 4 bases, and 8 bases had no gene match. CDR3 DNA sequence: TGTGCCAGCAGTTTTTCCCCGGGACAGGGATATGGCTACACCTTC. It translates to CASSFSPGQGYGYTF.

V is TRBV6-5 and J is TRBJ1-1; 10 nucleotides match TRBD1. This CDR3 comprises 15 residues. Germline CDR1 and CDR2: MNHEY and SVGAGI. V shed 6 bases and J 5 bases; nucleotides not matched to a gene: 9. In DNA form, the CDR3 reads TGTGCCAGCAGGAAAAAGACAGGGGGCCTTACTGAAGCTTTCTTT. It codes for CASRKKTGGLTEAFF.